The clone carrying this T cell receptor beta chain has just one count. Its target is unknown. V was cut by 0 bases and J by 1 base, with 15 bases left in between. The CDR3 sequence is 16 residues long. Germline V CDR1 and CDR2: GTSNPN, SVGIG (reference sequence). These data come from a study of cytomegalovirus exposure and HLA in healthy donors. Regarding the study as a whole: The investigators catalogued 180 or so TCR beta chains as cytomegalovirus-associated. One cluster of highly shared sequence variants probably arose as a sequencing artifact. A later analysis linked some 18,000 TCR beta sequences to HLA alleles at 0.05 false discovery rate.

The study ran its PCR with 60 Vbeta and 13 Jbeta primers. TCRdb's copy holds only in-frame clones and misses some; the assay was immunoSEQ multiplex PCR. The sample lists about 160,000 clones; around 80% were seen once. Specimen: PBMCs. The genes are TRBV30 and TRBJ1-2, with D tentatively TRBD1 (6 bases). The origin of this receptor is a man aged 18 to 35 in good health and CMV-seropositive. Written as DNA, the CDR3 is TGTGCCTGGAGTGTACTAAAGGGAGGGGGTAACTATGGCTACACCTTC. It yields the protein CAWSVLKGGGNYGYTF.